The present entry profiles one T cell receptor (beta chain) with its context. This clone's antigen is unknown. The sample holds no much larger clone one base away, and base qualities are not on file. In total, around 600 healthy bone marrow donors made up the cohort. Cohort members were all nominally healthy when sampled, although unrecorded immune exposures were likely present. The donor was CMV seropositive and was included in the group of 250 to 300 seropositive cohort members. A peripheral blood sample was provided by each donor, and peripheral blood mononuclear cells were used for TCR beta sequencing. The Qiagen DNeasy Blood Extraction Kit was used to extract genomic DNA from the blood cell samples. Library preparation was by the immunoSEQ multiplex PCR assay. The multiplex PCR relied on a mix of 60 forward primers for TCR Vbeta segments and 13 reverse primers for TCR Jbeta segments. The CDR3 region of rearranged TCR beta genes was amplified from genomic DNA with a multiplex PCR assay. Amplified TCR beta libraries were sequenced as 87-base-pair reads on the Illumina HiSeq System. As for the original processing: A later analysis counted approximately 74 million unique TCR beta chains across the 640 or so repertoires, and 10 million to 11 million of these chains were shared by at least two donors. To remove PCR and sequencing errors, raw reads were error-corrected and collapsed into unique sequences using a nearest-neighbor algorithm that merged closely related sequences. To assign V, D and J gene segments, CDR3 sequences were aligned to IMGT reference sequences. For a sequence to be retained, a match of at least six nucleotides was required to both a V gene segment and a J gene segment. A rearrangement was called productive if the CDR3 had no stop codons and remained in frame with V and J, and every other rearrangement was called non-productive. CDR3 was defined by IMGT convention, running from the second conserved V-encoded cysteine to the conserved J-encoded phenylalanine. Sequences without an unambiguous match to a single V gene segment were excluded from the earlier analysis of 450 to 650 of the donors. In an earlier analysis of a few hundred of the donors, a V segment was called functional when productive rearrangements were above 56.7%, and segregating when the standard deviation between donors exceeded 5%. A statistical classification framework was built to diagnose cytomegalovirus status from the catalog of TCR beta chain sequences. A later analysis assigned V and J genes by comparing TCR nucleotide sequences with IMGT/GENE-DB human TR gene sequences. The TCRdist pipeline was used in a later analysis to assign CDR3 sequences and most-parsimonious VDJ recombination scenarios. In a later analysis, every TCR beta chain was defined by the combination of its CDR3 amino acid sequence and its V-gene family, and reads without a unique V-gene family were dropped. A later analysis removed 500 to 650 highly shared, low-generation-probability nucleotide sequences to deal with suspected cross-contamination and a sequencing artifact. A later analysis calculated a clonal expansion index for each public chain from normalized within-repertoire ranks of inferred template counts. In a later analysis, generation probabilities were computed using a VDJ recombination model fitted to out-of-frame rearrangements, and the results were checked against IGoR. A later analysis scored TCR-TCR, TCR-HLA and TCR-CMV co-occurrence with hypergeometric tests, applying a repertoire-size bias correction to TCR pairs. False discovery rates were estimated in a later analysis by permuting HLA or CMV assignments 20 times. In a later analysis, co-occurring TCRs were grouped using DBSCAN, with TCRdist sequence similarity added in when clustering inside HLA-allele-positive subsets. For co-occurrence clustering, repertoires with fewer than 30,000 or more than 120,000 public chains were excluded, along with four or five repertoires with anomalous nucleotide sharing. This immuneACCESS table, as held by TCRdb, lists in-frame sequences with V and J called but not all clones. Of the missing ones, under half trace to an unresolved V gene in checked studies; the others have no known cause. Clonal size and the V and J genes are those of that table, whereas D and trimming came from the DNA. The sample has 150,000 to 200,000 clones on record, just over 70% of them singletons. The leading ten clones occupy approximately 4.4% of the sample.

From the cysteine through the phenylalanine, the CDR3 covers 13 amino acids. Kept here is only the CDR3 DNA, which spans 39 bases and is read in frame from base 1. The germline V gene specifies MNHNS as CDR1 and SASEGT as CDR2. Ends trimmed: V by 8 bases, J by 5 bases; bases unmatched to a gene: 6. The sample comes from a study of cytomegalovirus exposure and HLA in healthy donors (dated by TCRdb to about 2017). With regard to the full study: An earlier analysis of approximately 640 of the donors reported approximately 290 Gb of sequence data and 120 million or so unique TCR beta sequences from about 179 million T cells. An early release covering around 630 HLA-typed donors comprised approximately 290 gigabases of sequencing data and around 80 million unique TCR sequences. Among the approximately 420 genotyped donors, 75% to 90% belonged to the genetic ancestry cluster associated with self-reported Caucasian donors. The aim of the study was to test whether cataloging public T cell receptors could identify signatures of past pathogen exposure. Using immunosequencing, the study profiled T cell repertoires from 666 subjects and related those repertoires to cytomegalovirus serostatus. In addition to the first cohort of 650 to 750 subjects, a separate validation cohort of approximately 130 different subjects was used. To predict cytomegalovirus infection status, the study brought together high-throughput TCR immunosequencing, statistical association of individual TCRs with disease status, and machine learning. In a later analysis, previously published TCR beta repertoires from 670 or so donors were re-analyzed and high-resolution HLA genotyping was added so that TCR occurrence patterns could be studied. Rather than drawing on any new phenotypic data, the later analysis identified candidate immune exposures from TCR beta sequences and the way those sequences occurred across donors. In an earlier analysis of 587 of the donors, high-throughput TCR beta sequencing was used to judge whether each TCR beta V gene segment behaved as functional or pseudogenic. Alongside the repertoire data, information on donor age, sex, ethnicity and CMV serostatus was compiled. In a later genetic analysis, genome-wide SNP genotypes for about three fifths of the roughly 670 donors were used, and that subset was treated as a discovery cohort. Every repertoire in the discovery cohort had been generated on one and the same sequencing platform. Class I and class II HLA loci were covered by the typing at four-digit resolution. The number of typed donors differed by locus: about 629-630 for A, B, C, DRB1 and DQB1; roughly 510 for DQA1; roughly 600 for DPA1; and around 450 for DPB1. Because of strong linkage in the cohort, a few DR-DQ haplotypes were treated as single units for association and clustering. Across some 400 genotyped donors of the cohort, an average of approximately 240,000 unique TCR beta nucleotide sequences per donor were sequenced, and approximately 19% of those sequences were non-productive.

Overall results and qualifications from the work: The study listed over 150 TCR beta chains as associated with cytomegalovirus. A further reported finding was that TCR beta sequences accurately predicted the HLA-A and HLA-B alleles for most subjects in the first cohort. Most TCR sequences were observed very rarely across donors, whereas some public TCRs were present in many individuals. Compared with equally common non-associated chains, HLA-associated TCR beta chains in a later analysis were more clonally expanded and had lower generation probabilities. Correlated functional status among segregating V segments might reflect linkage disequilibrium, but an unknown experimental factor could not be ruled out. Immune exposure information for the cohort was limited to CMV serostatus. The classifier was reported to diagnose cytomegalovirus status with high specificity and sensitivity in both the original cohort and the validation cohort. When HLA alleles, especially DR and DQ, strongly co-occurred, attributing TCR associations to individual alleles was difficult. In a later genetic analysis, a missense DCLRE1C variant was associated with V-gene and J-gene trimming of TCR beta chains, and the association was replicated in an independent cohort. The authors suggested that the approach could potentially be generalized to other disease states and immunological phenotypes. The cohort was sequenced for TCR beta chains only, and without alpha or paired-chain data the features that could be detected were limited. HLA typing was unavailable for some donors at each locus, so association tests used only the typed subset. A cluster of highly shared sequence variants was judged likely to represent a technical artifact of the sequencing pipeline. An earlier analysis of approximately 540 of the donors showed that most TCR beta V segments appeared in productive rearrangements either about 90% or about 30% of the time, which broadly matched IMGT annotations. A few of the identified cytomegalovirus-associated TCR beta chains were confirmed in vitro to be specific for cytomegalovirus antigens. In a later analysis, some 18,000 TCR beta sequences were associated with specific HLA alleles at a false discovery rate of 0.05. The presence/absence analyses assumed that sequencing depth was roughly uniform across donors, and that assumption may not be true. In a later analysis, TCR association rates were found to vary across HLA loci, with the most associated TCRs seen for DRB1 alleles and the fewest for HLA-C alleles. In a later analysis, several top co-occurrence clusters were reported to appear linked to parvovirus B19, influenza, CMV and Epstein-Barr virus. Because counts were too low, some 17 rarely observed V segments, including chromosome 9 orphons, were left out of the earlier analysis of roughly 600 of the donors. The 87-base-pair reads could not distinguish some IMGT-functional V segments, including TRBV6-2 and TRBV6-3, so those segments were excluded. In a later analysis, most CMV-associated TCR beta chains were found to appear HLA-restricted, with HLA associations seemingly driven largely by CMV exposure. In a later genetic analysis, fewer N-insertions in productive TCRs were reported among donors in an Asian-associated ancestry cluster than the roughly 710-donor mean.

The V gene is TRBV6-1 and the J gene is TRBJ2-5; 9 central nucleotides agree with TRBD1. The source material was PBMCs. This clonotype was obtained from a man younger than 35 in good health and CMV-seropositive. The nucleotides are TGTGCCAGCCAAACAGGGGGCCGGGAGACCCAGTACTTC. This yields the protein CASQTGGRETQYF.